The 26 T cell receptor beta chains given below trace back to one sample, sequenced in a study of cytomegalovirus exposure and HLA in healthy donors. Libraries were prepared by immunoSEQ multiplex PCR; TCRdb keeps only in-frame clonotypes and omits some of them. The sample consists of about 56,000 clones, over 85% of them appearing once. Sequencing was carried out using PBMCs. The receptors stem from a man aged 18 to 30 in good health and CMV-seronegative.

The CDR3 DNA reads TGCGCCAGCAGCCAAGAAGCCTCACAGGAGGGTGAAGCTTTCTTT. Its translation is CASSQEASQEGEAFF. The J gene is TRBJ1-1, the V gene TRBV4-3, with D maybe TRBD1 (5 bases). V was pared by 0 bases and J by 7 bases, with 15 bases between. The CDR3 length is 15 residues. Germline assignment: CDR1 LGHNA and CDR2 YSLEER.

The chain has TRBV2 and TRBJ2-5; tentatively, D is TRBD2 (5 bases). Germline V gene data show CDR1 as SNHLY and CDR2 as FYNNEI. The CDR3 covers 15 residues. Trimming pared 6 bases from V and 5 bases from J, leaving 19 bases between. The CDR3 region is CASSGTRGETETQYF. The CDR3, as DNA: TGTGCCAGCAGCGGTACTAGAGGCGAAACGGAGACCCAGTACTTC.

This chain connects TRBV6-6 to TRBJ1-5; weak D call: TRBD1 (6 bases). Trimming removed 7 bases from V and 3 bases from J, with 7 bases in between. CDR1 is MNHNY, CDR2 SVGAGI, per germline (reference sequence). The CDR3 is made up of 12 amino acids. CDR3 sequence (DNA): TGTGCCAGCACAGGGGCCAATCAGCCCCAGCATTTT. This sequence encodes CASTGANQPQHF.

V usage is TRBV27 and J usage is TRBJ1-1; weak D call: TRBD1 (6 bases). V was trimmed by 0 bases and J by 2 bases, leaving 19 bases between them. The CDR3 loop spans 18 amino acids. In germline, CDR1 is MNHEY, CDR2 SMNVEV (reference sequence). CDR3 amino acids: CASSLSAPTPGANTEAFF. DNA of the CDR3: TGTGCCAGCAGTTTATCCGCCCCCACTCCAGGGGCCAACACTGAAGCTTTCTTT.

The chain couples TRBV27 to TRBJ2-3, with 10 bases fitting TRBD2. There are 18 residues in the CDR3. Per the germline V gene, CDR1 is MNHEY and CDR2 is SMNVEV (reference sequence). The trim removed 6 bases at V and 3 bases at J, leaving 15 bases unmatched. The CDR3 reads CASSHSGGGFGGTDTQYF. CDR3 bases: TGTGCCAGCAGCCACAGCGGGGGGGGCTTTGGGGGGACAGATACGCAGTATTTT.

The rearrangement uses TRBV7-9 and TRBJ1-1; no reliable D call. Trimming took 8 bases from V and 6 from J, leaving 22 bases between them. Germline CDR1 reads SEHNR; CDR2 reads FQNEAQ (reference sequence). There are 15 residues in the CDR3. The CDR3 bases are TGTGCCAGCTTCTTTGCGGTGGGTAAGTGGCCTGAAGCTTTCTTT. Its translation is CASFFAVGKWPEAFF.

The chain has TRBV5-4 and TRBJ2-7; 8 nucleotides agree with TRBD1. V lost 2 bases to trimming and J lost 0 bases; unmatched junction nucleotides: 4. The V gene's germline CDR1 is SGHNT and CDR2 YYREEE (reference sequence). CDR3 size: 15 residues. In DNA, the CDR3 is TGTGCCAGCAGCTTAGGGACAGGAAGCTCCTACGAGCAGTACTTC. This translates into CASSLGTGSSYEQYF.

DNA of the CDR3: TGTGCCAGCAGCATCACTAGCGGGAGTTCCAACGAGCAGTACTTC. Translated: CASSITSGSSNEQYF. V and J are TRBV6-5 and TRBJ2-7; TRBD2 matches 11 bases. V lost 6 bases to trimming and J lost 5 bases; unmatched junction nucleotides: 9. The CDR3 sequence is 15 residues long. Germline assignment: CDR1 MNHEY and CDR2 SVGAGI.

V gene TRBV19 combines with J gene TRBJ1-2; TRBD1 is a possible D gene (6 bases). The CDR3 is 10 amino acids. Germline V gives CDR1 LNHDA, CDR2 SQIVND (reference sequence). The germline V and J ends were trimmed by 8 bases and 7 bases, with 8 bases remaining between them. The CDR3 spells CASRDIGYTF. The CDR3 coding sequence is TGTGCCAGTCGGGACATTGGCTACACCTTC.

The J gene is TRBJ2-1, the V gene TRBV5-6; TRBD2 aligns across 8 bases. The trim removed 3 bases at V and 3 bases at J, leaving 14 bases unmatched. Germline assignment: CDR1 SGHDT and CDR2 YYEEEE. This CDR3 spans 18 amino acids. The CDR3 coding sequence is TGTGCCAGCAGCTCCTCACCCCCCGCGGGAGGCAACTACAATGAGCAGTTCTTC. This gives the protein CASSSSPPAGGNYNEQFF.

The V and J genes are TRBV18 and TRBJ2-1, with D possibly TRBD2 on 6 matching bases. The CDR3 totals 15 residues. CDR1 and CDR2 from the germline V gene are KGHSH and LQKENI. Trimming left V 2 bases short and J 1 base short, with 9 bases between. CDR3 nucleotide sequence: TGTGCCAGCTCACCATCGCGGGATTCCTACAATGAGCAGTTCTTC. It is translated as CASSPSRDSYNEQFF.

This clone occurred a few times. The genes are TRBV29-1 and TRBJ2-1; 11 nucleotides match TRBD2. Germline-derived CDR1 and CDR2 are SQVTM and ANQGSEA. V shed 4 bases and J 5 bases; nucleotides not matched to a gene: 16. This CDR3 is built from 18 residues. DNA for the CDR3: TGCAGCGTTGGCTCCGCGACTAGCGGGATCTTCGGAAACAATGAGCAGTTCTTC. It codes for CSVGSATSGIFGNNEQFF.

The chain couples TRBV11-2 to TRBJ1-1; D gene ambiguous. CDR1 and CDR2 (germline): SGHAT, FQNNGV. The CDR3 contains 13 residues. V dropped 3 bases and J dropped 4 bases, with 9 bases sitting between them. The CDR3 protein is CASSFGMGTEAFF. In nucleotides, the CDR3 is TGTGCCAGCAGCTTCGGGATGGGCACTGAAGCTTTCTTT.

This clone was seen just once. The J gene is TRBJ2-7, the V gene TRBV28; D possibly corresponds to TRBD2 (5 bases). CDR1 MDHEN and CDR2 SYDVKM come from the germline V gene. CDR3 length: 14 residues. The ends were cut back, 1 base at V and 5 bases at J, with 12 bases in the middle. In DNA form, the CDR3 reads TGTGCCAGCAGTTTATCGGCGGAGGCCCACGAGCAGTACTTC. Translated, it gives CASSLSAEAHEQYF.

The chain joins TRBV4-1 to TRBJ2-7, with 8 bases fitting TRBD2. Germline loops: CDR1 MGHRA, CDR2 YSYEKL. CDR3 size: 15 residues. The ends lost 0 bases at V and 7 bases at J; junction bases unmatched: 8. CDR3: CASSQDRAGGEEQYF. CDR3 DNA: TGCGCCAGCAGCCAAGATCGGGCGGGAGGTGAGGAGCAGTACTTC.

This clone has only one observation. The chain is built from TRBV10-3 and TRBJ1-2; tentative D call: TRBD1 (5 bases). Trimming took 0 bases from V and 7 from J, leaving 9 bases between them. The CDR3 contains 13 residues. Germline V gene data show CDR1 as ENHRY and CDR2 as SYGVKD. The chain's CDR3 is CAISESTGVGYTF. The DNA for the CDR3 is TGTGCCATCAGTGAGTCGACGGGGGTTGGCTACACCTTC.

This clone was counted between two and nine times. The V gene is TRBV27, the J gene TRBJ2-2, with 15 bases identical to TRBD2. The V gene's germline CDR1 is MNHEY and CDR2 SMNVEV (reference sequence). This CDR3 has 20 amino acids. The trim removed 2 bases at V and 4 bases at J, leaving 11 bases unmatched. The CDR3 nucleotides read TGTGCCAGCAGTTTACAGCCTCCGGGACTAGCGGGAGGCCGCACCGGGGAGCTGTTTTTT. Its translation: CASSLQPPGLAGGRTGELFF.

The J gene is TRBJ2-1, the V gene TRBV27; 7 bases fit TRBD1. CDR3 length: 15 amino acids. Germline V gives CDR1 MNHEY, CDR2 SMNVEV (reference sequence). The junction had 13 bases not matched to a gene; V was cut back by 6 bases and J by 8 bases. CDR3 residues: CASRVTGSPSYEQFF. CDR3 DNA sequence: TGTGCCAGCAGGGTGACAGGGAGTCCCTCGTATGAGCAGTTCTTC.

CDR3 coding DNA: TGTGCCAGCAGCGTAATCGAGGACGGGGAGCTGTTTTTT. Protein: CASSVIEDGELFF. This chain links TRBV11-2 with TRBJ2-2; no clear D gene. The V and J ends lost 5 bases and 7 bases respectively, with 11 bases between them. CDR1 SGHAT and CDR2 FQNNGV come from the germline V gene. The CDR3 loop spans 13 amino acids.

The rearrangement uses TRBV13 and TRBJ2-5; D is perhaps TRBD1 (5 bases). CDR1 PRHDT and CDR2 FYEKMQ come from the germline V gene (reference sequence). The CDR3 is 16 amino acids. V shed 1 base and J shed 5 bases, with 17 bases lying between them. The CDR3 protein is CASSLVSVAYRETQYF. DNA of the CDR3: TGTGCCAGCAGCTTAGTTTCCGTCGCCTACAGGGAGACCCAGTACTTC.

The chain employs TRBV2 and TRBJ1-1; TRBD1 is a possible D gene (5 bases). The CDR3 runs 11 residues. Germline lookup yields CDR1 SNHLY and CDR2 FYNNEI. CDR3 bases: TGTGGGGGCAGGGAGAACACTGAAGCTTTCTTT. This encodes CGGRENTEAFF. The complete variable domain, with remaining parts taken from reference TRBV2 and TRBJ1-1, reads EPEVTQTPSHQVTQMGQEVILRCVPISNHLYFYWYRQILGQKVEFLVSFYNNEISEKSEIFDDQFSVERPDGSNFTLKIRSTKLEDSAMYFCGGRENTEAFFGQGTRLTVV.

V is TRBV7-8 and J is TRBJ2-1; 7 positions agree with TRBD2. The germline gives CDR1 SGHVS, CDR2 FQNEAQ. CDR3 length: 15 amino acids. The J segment lost 4 bases and the V segment lost 4 bases, leaving 7 bases of the junction unmatched. The CDR3 protein is CASSSPGLEYNEQFF. CDR3 DNA sequence: TGTGCCAGCAGCTCCCCCGGACTAGAATACAATGAGCAGTTCTTC.

This sequence joins TRBV13 and TRBJ2-1; the match to TRBD2 covers 13 bases. This CDR3 is built from 17 residues. Germline V CDR1 and CDR2: PRHDT, FYEKMQ (reference sequence). Germline trimming cut 5 bases from V and 7 bases from J; bases unmatched to any gene: 11. The CDR3 region has the DNA TGTGCCAGCAGCCTCTACCGGACTAGCGGGAGACCGAATGAGCAGTTCTTC. This gives the protein CASSLYRTSGRPNEQFF.

CDR3 nucleotides: TGTGCCAGCAGCTTGGAAGGGGATGAGCAGTTCTTC. It specifies CASSLEGDEQFF. The V and J genes are TRBV5-5 and TRBJ2-1; D is possibly TRBD1 (5 bases). Germline V lookup: CDR1 SGHKS, CDR2 YYEKEE (reference sequence). The CDR3 sequence is 12 residues long. Trimming removed 0 bases from V and 8 bases from J, with 6 bases in between.

The V gene is TRBV28, the J gene TRBJ2-3; D is ambiguous. CDR1 and CDR2 (germline): MDHEN, SYDVKM. The V end was cut by 4 bases, the J end by 9 bases, with 11 bases between. This CDR3 has 12 amino acids. CDR3 in amino acids: CASSSSPRTQYF. The CDR3 bases are TGTGCCAGCAGTTCGTCGCCTAGAACGCAGTATTTT.

The V and J genes are TRBV6-1 and TRBJ1-5; 10 nucleotides match TRBD1. CDR1 MNHNS and CDR2 SASEGT come from the germline V gene. The CDR3 length is 16 residues. V lost 4 bases, J lost 5 bases, and 8 bases stayed unmatched. The CDR3 coding sequence is TGTGCCAGCAGTGCGACCGGGACAGGGGTCGATCAGCCCCAGCATTTT. Translating gives CASSATGTGVDQPQHF.